The sequence of this T cell receptor beta chain was determined in a study of cytotoxic CD8 clonotypes in ibrutinib-treated CLL. Across the study: Samples had a mean of approximately 260,000 productive templates and roughly 99,000 productive rearrangements. Study-level findings and limits: Circulating CD8+ T-cell counts were tracked by baseline clonality, which exceeded that of age-matched healthy donors. Among the clonotypes, public ones were uncommon and contracted or held stable on treatment.

V was cut by 3 bases and J by 6 bases, with 18 bases left in between. CDR1 is SGHDN and CDR2 is FVKESK in the germline V gene. The CDR3 length is 16 residues. Depth targeted 1 in 200,000 to 1 in 1 million T cells, averaging around 9.5x coverage per clonotype. Sequencing was performed with immunoSEQ multiplex PCR; in TCRdb, only in-frame clones are kept and a portion is missing. Here the sample spans approximately 330,000 clones, more than 65% being singletons. Comments on this clone: The antigen is not known.

This TCR was recovered from a human donor with chronic lymphocytic leukemia. This sample comprised PBMCs, obtained before ibrutinib treatment. The chain combines TRBV14 with TRBJ2-1; perhaps TRBD2 as D (6 bases). The CDR3 nucleotides read TGTGCCAGCAGCCACCGAACTAGCTATGGAGGCAATGAGCAGTTCTTC. This translates into CASSHRTSYGGNEQFF.